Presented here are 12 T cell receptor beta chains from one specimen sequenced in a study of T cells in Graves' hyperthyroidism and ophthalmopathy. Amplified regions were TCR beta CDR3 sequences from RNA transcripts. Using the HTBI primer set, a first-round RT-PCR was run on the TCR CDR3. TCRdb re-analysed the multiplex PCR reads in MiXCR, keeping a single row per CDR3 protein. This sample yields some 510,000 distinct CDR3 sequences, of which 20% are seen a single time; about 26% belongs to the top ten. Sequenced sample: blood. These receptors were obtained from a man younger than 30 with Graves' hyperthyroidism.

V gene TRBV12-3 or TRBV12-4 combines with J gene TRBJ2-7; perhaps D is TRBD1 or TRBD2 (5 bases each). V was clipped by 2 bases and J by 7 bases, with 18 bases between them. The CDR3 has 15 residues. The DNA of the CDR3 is TGTGCCAGCAGTTTAATGGGGACGGTTGGAAAGGAGCAGTACTTC. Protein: CASSLMGTVGKEQYF.

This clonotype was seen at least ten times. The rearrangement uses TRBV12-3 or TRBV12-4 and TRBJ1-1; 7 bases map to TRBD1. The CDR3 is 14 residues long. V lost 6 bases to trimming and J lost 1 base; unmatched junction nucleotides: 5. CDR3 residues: CASSFRDRNTEAFF. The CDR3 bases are TGTGCCAGCAGCTTCCGGGACAGGAACACTGAAGCTTTCTTT.

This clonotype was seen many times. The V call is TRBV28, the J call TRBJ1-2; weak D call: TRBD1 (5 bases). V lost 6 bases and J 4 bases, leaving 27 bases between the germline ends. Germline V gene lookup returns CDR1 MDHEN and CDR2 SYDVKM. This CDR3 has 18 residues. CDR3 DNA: TGTGCCAGCAGCACCCCCCCGGGCAGGGCGCCGCGCGGCTATGGCTACACCTTC. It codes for CASSTPPGRAPRGYGYTF.

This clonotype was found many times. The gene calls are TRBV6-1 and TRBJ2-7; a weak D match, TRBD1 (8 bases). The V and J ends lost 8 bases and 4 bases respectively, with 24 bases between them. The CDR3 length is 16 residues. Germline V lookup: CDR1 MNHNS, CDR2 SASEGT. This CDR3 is CASPQGAGRGLYEQYF. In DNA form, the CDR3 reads TGTGCCAGCCCCCAGGGGGCCGGGCGGGGGTTATACGAGCAGTACTTC.

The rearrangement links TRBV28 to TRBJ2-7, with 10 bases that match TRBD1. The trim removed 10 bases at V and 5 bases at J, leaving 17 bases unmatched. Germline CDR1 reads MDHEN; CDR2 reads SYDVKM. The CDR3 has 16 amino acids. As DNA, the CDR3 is TGTGCCACCAGCAGAGATTCCCCCGGACAGGGGGACGAGCAGTACTTC. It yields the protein CATSRDSPGQGDEQYF.

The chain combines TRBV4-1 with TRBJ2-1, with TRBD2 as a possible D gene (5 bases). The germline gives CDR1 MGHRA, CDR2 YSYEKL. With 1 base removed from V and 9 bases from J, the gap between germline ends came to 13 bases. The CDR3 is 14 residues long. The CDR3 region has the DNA TGCGCCAGCAGCCAAGTACCCGGGGTTGGTGAGCAGTTCTTC. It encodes CASSQVPGVGEQFF.

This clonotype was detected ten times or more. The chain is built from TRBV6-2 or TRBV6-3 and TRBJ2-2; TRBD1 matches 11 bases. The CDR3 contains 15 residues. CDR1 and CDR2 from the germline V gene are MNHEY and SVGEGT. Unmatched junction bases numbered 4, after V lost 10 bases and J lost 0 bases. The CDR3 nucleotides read TGTGCCACCGGGACAGGGGGTACGAACACCGGGGAGCTGTTTTTT. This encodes CATGTGGTNTGELFF.

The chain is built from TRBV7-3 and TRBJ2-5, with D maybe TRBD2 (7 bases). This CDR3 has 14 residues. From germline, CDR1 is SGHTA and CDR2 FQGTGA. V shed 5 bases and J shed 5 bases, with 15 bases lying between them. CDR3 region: CASSAGRGMETQYF. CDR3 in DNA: TGTGCCAGCAGCGCGGGGAGGGGGATGGAGACCCAGTACTTC.

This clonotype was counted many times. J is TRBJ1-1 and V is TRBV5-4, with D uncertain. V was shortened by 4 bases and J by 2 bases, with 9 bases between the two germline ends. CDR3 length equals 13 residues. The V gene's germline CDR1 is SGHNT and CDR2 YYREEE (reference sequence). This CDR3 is CASSRRVNTEAFF. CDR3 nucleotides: TGTGCCAGCAGCCGAAGGGTAAACACTGAAGCTTTCTTT. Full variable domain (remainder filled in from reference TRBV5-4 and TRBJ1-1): ETGVTQSPTHLIKTRGQQVTLRCSSQSGHNTVSWYQQALGQGPQFIFQYYREEENGRGNFPPRFSGLQFPNYSSELNVNALELDDSALYLCASSRRVNTEAFFGQGTRLTVV.

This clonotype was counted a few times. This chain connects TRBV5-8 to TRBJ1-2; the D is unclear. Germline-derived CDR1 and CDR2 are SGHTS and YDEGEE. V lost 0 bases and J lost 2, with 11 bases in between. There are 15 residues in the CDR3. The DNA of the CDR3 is TGTGCCAGCAGCTTGGCCTGGGCCGAAAACTATGGCTACACCTTC. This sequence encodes CASSLAWAENYGYTF.

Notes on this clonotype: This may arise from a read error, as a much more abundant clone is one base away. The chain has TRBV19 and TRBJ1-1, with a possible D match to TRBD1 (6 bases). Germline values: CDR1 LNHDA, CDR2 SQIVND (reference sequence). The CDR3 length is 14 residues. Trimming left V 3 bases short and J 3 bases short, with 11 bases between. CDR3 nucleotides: TGTGCCAGTAGTATCTCAGGGGATGACACTGAAGCTTTCTTT. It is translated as CASSISGDDTEAFF.

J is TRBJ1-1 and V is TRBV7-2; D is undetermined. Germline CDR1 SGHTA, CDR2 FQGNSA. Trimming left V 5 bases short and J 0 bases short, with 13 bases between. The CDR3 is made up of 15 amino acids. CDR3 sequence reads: CASSRSRAVNTEAFF. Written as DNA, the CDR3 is TGTGCCAGCAGCCGGAGTAGGGCAGTGAACACTGAAGCTTTCTTT.